These T cell receptor beta chains were read from a single sample in a study of T cells expressing NK-cell markers. TCRdb re-called the 5' RACE reads; one entry per CDR3 protein, DNA not given. The sample is made up of roughly 430,000 distinct CDR3 sequences, and the top ten hold roughly 8% of it. The source material was blood T cells: a sorted CD56 or NKG2C T cell subset, CD4+ or CD8+ T cells, or bulk PBMC T cells (not recorded which). Source of these receptors: a woman aged 18 to 75 in good health. Each CDR3 is given with its conserved first and last residue. Fields, in order: V gene, J gene, CDR3 protein.

TRBV9	TRBJ2-1	CASSPHGLGSYNEQFF
TRBV12-3/TRBV12-4	TRBJ1-1	CASSLAQDTEAFF
TRBV15	TRBJ2-1	CATSIRALVLSYNEQFF
TRBV28	TRBJ1-1	CASRENRDREAFF
TRBV20-1	TRBJ2-1	CSARAYASYNEQFF
TRBV27	TRBJ2-2	CASSPDRGTGELFF
TRBV3-1	TRBJ2-1	CASSLTSGGNNEQFF
TRBV25-1	TRBJ2-2	CASRGLAGNGELFF
TRBV20-1	TRBJ1-2	CSARETGRGYTF
TRBV12-3/TRBV12-4	TRBJ2-3	CASNQGAGTQYF
TRBV12-3/TRBV12-4	TRBJ2-2	CASRPSQGLNTGELFF
TRBV20-1	TRBJ2-1	CSAPLAGVYNEQFF
TRBV15	TRBJ1-3	CATSFDGNPGNTIYF
TRBV20-1	TRBJ2-7	CSARGANYEQYF
TRBV12-3/TRBV12-4	TRBJ2-3	CASSFLAVTDTQYF
TRBV2	TRBJ2-3	CASSDRRGTDTQYF
TRBV5-5	TRBJ2-5	CASSLNLLTIQETQYF
TRBV20-1	TRBJ2-1	CSASGVGSSYNEQFF
TRBV6-2/TRBV6-3	TRBJ2-3	CASSYRGLPDTQYF
TRBV20-1	TRBJ2-1	CSASDRLAGGLEQFF
TRBV6-1	TRBJ2-1	CASDRAGGPGNEQFF
TRBV5-1	TRBJ2-5	CASSLVTGSETQYF
TRBV7-2	TRBJ2-7	CASSSKTTGAEQYF
TRBV4-1	TRBJ2-1	CASSLTPREYNEQFF
TRBV5-1	TRBJ1-1	CASALLYQNTEAFF
TRBV20-1	TRBJ1-1	CSAGYNTEAFF
TRBV9	TRBJ2-3	CASSVEEGSGDTQYF